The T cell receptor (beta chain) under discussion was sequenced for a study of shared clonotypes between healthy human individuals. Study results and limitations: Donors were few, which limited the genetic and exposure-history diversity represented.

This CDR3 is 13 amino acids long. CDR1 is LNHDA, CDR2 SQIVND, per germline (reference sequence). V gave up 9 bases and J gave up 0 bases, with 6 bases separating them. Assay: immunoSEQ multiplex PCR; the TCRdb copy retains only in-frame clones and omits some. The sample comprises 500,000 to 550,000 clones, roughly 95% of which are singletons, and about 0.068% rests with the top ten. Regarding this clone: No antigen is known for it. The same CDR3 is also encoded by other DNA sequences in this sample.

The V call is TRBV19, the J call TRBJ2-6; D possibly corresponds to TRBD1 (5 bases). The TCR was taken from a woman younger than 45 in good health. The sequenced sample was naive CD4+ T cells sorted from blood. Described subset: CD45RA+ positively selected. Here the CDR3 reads CASQGSGANVLTF. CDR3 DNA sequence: TGTGCCAGCCAGGGCTCTGGGGCCAACGTCCTGACTTTC.